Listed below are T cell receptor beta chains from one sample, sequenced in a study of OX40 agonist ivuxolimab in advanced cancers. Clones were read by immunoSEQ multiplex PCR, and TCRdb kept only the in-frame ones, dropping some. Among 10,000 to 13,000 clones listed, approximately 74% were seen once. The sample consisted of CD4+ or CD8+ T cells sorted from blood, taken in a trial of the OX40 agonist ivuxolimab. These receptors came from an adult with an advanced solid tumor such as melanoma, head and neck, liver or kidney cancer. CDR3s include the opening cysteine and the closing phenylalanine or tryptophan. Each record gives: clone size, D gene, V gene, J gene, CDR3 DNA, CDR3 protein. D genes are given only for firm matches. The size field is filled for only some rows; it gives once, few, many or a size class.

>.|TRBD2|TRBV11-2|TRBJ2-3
TGTGCCAGCAGCTTGGGGCTTAGCGGGGAGAGGGATACGCAGTATTTT
CASSLGLSGERDTQYF
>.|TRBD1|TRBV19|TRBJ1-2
TGTGCCAGTAGTACCCTCCTAGCGGGACAGGAGCGACTTAACTATGGCTACACCTTC
CASSTLLAGQERLNYGYTF
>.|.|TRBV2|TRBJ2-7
TGTGCCAGATACGGACAGCGAGGCGAGCAGTACTTC
CARYGQRGEQYF
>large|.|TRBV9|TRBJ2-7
TGTGCCAGCAGCGACCCCACAGGGTACGAGCAGTACTTC
CASSDPTGYEQYF
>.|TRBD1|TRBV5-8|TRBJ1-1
TGTGCCAGCAGCTTGGGTACAGGGGGTTTTGAGACTGAAGCTTTCTTT
CASSLGTGGFETEAFF
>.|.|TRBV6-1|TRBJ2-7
TGTGCCAGCCTCCGGGGGAGACCATACGAGTGGCAGTACTTC
CASLRGRPYEWQYF
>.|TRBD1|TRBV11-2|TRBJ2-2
TGTGCCAGCAGCTTAGGGGGGACAGTCGTCGGTGCCGGGGAGCTGTTTTTT
CASSLGGTVVGAGELFF
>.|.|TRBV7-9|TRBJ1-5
TGTGCCAGCAGCTTAGCGATAGGCTATAGCAATCAGCCCCAGCATTTT
CASSLAIGYSNQPQHF
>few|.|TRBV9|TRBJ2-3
TGTGCCAGCAGCACCGGAGCAGGAGATACGCAGTATTTT
CASSTGAGDTQYF
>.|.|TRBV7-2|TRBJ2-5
TGTGCCAGCAGCCCGGAGGGGGGACTTGGGGAGACCCAGTACTTC
CASSPEGGLGETQYF
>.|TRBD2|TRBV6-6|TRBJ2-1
TGTGCCAGCACCGGACTAGCGGGGTCCTACAATGAGCAGTTCTTC
CASTGLAGSYNEQFF
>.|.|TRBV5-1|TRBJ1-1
TGCGCCAGCAGCTTGGAGCAGGGAGGCACTGAAGCTTTCTTT
CASSLEQGGTEAFF
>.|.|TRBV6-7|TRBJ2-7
TGTGCCAGCAGCCCCTACCTCGAGGGCGACGAGCAGTACTTC
CASSPYLEGDEQYF
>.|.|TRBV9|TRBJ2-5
TGTGCCAGCAGCCTCGGGGTCCCCCAAGAGACCCAGTACTTC
CASSLGVPQETQYF
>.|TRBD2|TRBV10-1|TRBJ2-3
TGCGCCAGCAGTGGACGTAGCGGGAGCGCCACAGATACGCAGTATTTT
CASSGRSGSATDTQYF
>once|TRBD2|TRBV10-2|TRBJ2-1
TGCGCCACCAATAGCGGGGCCAAACACAATGAGCAGTTCTTC
CATNSGAKHNEQFF
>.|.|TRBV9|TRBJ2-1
TGTGCCAGCAGCGTAGTGGAAGGCAATGAGCAGTTCTTC
CASSVVEGNEQFF
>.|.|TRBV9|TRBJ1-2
TGTGCCAGCAGTCTGGACACCTATGGCTACACCTTC
CASSLDTYGYTF
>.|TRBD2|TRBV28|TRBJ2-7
TGTGCCAGCAGTTTCTCCCAACTACTAGCGGGAGAGCAGTACTTC
CASSFSQLLAGEQYF
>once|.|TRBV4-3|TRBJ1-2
TGCGCCAGCAGCCAAGAGGAGCGGGGGTACTATGGCTACACCTTC
CASSQEERGYYGYTF
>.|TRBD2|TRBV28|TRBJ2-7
TGTGCCAGCAGTTTCCCCTCACCCGGGACTAGCGAAACCCCAGGGTACGAGCAGTACTTC
CASSFPSPGTSETPGYEQYF
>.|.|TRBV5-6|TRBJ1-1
TGTGCCAGCAGCTTGGGCGGGGGAGCTAGCACTGAAGCTTTCTTT
CASSLGGGASTEAFF
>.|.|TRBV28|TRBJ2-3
TGTGCCAGCAGTTCCCTATTTGAGGGGGTCCCTGGTGATACGCAGTATTTT
CASSSLFEGVPGDTQYF
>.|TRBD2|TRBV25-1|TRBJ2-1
TGTGCCAGCAGTGACCCCTTCCGGGCGGGAGGGCGAAATGAGCAGTTCTTC
CASSDPFRAGGRNEQFF
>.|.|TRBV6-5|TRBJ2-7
TGTGCCAGCAGTTACTGGCGGGATCACCACGAGCAGTACTTC
CASSYWRDHHEQYF
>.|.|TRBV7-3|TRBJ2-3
TGTGCCAGCAGCTCCTGGTCGGGGGATACGCAGTATTTT
CASSSWSGDTQYF